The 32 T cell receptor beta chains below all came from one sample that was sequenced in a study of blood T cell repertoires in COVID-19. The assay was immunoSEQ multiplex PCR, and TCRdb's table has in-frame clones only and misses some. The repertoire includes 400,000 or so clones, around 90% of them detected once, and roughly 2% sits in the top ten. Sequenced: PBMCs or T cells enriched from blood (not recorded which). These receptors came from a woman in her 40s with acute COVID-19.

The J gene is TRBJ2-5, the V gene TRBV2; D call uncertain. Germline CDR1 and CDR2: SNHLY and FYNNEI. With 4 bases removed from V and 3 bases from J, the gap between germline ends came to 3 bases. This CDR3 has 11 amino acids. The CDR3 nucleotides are TGTGCCAGCAGTGGAGAAGAGACCCAGTACTTC. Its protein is CASSGEETQYF.

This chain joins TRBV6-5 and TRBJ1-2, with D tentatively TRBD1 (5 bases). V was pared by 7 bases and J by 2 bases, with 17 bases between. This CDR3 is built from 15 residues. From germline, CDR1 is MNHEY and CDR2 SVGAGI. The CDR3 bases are TGTGCCAGCACCGACATGACAGTCCCAAACTATGGCTACACCTTC. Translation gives CASTDMTVPNYGYTF.

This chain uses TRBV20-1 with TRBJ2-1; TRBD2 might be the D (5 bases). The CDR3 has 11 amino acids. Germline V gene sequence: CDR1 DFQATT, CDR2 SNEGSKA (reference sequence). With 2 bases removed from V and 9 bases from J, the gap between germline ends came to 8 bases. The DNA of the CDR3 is TGCAGTGCTAGACCACTAGTTGAGCAGTTCTTC. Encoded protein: CSARPLVEQFF.

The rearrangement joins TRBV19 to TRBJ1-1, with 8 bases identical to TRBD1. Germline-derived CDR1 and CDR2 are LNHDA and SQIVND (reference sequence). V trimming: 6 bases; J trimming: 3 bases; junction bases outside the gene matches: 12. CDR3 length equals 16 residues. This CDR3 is CASRSAGGQMDTEAFF. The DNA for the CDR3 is TGTGCCAGTAGAAGCGCAGGGGGCCAGATGGACACTGAAGCTTTCTTT.

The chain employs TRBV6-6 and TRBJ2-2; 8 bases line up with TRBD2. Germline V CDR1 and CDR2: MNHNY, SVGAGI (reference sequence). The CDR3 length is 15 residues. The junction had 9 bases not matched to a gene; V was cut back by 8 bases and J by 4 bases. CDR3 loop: CASGLAISGTGELFF. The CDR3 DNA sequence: TGTGCCAGCGGACTAGCAATCTCTGGCACCGGGGAGCTGTTTTTT.

CDR3 in amino acids: CASSPSGIANIQYF. The CDR3 DNA is TGTGCCAGCAGCCCAAGCGGGATAGCGAACATTCAGTACTTC. The rearrangement links TRBV3-1 (or the pseudogene TRBV3-2) to TRBJ2-4, with 7 bases fitting TRBD2. The ends lost 4 bases at V and 7 bases at J; junction bases unmatched: 7. The CDR3 is 14 amino acids. CDR1 is LGHDT, CDR2 YNNKEL, per germline (reference sequence).

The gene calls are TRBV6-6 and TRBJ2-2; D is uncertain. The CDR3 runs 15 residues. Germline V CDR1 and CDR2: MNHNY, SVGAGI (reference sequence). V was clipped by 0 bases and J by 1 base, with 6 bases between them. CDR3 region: CASSYSFGNTGELFF. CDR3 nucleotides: TGTGCCAGCAGTTACTCGTTCGGGAACACCGGGGAGCTGTTTTTT.

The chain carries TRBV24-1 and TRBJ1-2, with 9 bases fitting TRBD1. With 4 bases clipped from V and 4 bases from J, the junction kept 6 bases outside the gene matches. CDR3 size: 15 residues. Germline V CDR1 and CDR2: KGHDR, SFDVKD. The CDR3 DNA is TGTGCCACCAGTGACCCCGGACAGGGGCTCTATGGCTACACCTTC. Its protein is CATSDPGQGLYGYTF.

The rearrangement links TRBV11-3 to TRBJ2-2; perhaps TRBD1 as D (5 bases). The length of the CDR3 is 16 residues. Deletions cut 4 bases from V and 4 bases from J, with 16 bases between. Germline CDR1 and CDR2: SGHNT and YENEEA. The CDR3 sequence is CASSSFGQGPTGELFF. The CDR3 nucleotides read TGTGCCAGCAGCTCCTTTGGTCAGGGCCCCACCGGGGAGCTGTTTTTT.

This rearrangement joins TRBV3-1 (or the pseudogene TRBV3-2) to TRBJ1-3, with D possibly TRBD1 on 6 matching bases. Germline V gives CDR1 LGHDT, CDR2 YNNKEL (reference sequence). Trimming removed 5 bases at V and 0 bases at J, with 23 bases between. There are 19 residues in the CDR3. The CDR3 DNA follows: TGTGCCAGCAGCTTAACCCCCGGGACATCTATCAGCTCTGGAAACACCATATATTTT. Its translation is CASSLTPGTSISSGNTIYF.

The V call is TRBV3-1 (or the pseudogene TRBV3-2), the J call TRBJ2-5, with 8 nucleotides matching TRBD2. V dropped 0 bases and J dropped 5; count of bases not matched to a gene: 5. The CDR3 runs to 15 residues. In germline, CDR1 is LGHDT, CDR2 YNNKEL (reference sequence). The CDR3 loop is CASSQDRGGMETQYF. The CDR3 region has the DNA TGTGCCAGCAGCCAAGATCGGGGGGGAATGGAGACCCAGTACTTC.

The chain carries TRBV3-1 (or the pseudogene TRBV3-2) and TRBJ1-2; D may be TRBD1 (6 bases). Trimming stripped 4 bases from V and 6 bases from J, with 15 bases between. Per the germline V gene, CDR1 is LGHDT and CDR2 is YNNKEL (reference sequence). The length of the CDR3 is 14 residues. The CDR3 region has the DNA TGTGCCAGCAGCCTCCCGGGACAATCCCATGGCTACACCTTC. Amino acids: CASSLPGQSHGYTF.

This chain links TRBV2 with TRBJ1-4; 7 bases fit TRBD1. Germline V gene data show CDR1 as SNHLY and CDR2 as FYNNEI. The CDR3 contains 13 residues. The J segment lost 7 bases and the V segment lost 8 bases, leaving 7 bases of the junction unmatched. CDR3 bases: TGTGCCAGCCACAGGGGACAAGTTGAAAAACTGTTTTTT. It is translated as CASHRGQVEKLFF.

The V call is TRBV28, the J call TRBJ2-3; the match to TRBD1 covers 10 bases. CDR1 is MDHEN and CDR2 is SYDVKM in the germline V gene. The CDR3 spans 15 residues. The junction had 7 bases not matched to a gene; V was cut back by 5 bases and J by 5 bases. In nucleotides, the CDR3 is TGTGCCAGCAGTCCCGGGACAGGGGAATTAGATACGCAGTATTTT. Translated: CASSPGTGELDTQYF.

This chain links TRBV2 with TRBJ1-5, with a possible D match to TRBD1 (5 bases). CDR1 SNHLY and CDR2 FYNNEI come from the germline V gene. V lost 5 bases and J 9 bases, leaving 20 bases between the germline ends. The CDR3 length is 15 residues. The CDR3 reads CASSRDSTNNGPQHF. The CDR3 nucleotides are TGTGCCAGCAGTAGGGACTCGACCAACAACGGGCCCCAGCATTTT.

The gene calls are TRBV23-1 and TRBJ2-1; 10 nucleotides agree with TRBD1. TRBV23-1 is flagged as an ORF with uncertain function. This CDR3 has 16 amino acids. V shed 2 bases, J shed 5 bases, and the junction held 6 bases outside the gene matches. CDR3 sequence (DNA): TGCGCCAGCAGTCAACCGGGACAGGGGATACACAATGAGCAGTTCTTC. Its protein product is CASSQPGQGIHNEQFF.

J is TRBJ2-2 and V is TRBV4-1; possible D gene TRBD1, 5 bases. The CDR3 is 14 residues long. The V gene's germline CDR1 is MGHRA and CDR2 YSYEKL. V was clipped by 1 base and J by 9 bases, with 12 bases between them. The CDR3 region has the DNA TGCGCCAGCAGCCAAGGGACCCAGGGCCGGGAGCTGTTTTTT. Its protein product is CASSQGTQGRELFF.

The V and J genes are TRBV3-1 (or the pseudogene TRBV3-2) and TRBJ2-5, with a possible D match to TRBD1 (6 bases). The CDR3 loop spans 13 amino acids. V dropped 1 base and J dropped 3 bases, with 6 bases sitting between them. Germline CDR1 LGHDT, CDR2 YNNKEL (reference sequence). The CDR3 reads CASSQAGEETQYF. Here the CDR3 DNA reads TGTGCCAGCAGCCAAGCAGGGGAAGAGACCCAGTACTTC.

This chain's CDR3 is CASSEYWRGGPDTQYF. The CDR3 coding sequence is TGTGCCAGCAGTGAATATTGGCGGGGGGGCCCAGATACGCAGTATTTT. The chain employs TRBV6-1 and TRBJ2-3; TRBD2 aligns across 9 bases. The CDR3 spans 16 residues. Germline-derived CDR1 and CDR2 are MNHNS and SASEGT. Trimming removed 2 bases from V and 4 bases from J; junction bases left unmatched: 7.

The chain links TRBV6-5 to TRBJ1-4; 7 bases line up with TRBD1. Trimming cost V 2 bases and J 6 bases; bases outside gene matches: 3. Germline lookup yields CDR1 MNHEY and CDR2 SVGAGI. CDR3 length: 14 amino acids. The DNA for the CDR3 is TGTGCCAGCAGTTACGAAGGGGGCGATGAAAAACTGTTTTTT. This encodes CASSYEGGDEKLFF.

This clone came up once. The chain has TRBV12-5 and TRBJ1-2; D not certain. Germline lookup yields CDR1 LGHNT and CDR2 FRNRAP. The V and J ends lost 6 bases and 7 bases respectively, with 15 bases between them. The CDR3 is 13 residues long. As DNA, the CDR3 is TGTGCTAGTGGCCCGTCCTGCAAGCGTGGCTACACCTTC. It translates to CASGPSCKRGYTF.

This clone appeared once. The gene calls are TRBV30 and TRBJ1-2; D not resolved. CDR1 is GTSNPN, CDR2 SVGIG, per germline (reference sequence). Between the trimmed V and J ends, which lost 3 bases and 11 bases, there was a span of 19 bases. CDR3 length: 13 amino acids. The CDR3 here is CAWSPSPTSKYTF. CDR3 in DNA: TGTGCCTGGAGCCCTAGCCCGACTTCAAAATACACCTTC.

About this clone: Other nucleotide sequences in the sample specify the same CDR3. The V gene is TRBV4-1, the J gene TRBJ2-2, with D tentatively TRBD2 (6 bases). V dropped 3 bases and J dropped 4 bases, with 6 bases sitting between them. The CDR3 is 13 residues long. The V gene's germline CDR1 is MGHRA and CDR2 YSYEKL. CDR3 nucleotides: TGCGCCAGCAGCCAGGGGGGCACCGGGGAGCTGTTTTTT. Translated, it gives CASSQGGTGELFF.

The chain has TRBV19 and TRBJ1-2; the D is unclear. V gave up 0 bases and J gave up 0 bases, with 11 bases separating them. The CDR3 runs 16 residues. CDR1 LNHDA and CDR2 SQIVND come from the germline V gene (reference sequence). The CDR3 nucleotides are TGTGCCAGTAGTATAGATGACCAGGCAGCTAACTATGGCTACACCTTC. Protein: CASSIDDQAANYGYTF.

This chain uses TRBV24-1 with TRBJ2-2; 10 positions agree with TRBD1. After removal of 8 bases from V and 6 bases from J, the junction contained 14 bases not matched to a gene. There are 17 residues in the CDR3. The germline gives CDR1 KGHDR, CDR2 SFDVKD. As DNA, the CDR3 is TGTGCCACCAAGGGCAGCGAGACAGGGGGCCGGGCCGGGGAGCTGTTTTTT. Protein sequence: CATKGSETGGRAGELFF.

CDR3 sequence: CASSPSPLGARNQPQHF. The DNA for the CDR3 is TGTGCCAGCAGCCCATCTCCGTTAGGGGCGAGAAATCAGCCCCAGCATTTT. This rearrangement joins TRBV7-2 to TRBJ1-5, with a possible D match to TRBD1 (5 bases). Germline lookup yields CDR1 SGHTA and CDR2 FQGNSA. The germline V and J ends were trimmed by 5 bases and 4 bases, with 21 bases remaining between them. This CDR3 region has 17 residues.

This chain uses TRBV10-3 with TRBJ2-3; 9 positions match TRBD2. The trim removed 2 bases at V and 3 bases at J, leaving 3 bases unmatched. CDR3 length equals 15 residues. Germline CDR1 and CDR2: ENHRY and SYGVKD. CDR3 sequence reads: CAISEETSGTDTQYF. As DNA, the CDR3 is TGTGCCATCAGTGAGGAGACTAGCGGAACAGATACGCAGTATTTT.

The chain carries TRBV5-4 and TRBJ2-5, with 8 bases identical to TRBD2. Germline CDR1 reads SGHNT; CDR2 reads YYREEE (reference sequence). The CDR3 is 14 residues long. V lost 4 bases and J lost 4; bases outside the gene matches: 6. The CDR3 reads CASSLRGGTETQYF. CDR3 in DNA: TGTGCCAGCAGCCTCCGGGGGGGCACAGAGACCCAGTACTTC.

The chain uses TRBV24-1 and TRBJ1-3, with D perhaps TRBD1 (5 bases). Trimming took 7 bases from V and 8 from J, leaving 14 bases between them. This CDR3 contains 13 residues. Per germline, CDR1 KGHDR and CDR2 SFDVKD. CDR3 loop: CATSSGQRDTIYF. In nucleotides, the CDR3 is TGTGCCACCAGCTCAGGGCAACGGGACACCATATATTTT.

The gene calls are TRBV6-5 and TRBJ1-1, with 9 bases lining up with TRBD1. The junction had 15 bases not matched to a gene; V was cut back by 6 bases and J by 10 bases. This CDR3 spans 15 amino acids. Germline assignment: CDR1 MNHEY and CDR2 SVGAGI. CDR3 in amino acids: CASRTGGTGPEGAFF. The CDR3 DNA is TGTGCCAGCAGGACAGGGGGGACGGGTCCTGAGGGAGCTTTCTTT.

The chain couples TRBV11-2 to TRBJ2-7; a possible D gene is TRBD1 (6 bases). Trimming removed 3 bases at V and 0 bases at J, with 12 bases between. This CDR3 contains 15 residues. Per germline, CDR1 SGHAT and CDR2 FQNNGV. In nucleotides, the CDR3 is TGTGCCAGCAGCTTTATCCAGGGGAGCTCCTACGAGCAGTACTTC. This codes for CASSFIQGSSYEQYF.

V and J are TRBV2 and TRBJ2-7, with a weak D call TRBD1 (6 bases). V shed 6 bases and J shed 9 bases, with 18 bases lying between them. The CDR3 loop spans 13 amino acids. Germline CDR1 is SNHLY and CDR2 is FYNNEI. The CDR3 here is CASRQGLLRGQYF. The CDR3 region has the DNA TGTGCCAGCAGACAGGGATTACTACGAGGGCAGTACTTC.